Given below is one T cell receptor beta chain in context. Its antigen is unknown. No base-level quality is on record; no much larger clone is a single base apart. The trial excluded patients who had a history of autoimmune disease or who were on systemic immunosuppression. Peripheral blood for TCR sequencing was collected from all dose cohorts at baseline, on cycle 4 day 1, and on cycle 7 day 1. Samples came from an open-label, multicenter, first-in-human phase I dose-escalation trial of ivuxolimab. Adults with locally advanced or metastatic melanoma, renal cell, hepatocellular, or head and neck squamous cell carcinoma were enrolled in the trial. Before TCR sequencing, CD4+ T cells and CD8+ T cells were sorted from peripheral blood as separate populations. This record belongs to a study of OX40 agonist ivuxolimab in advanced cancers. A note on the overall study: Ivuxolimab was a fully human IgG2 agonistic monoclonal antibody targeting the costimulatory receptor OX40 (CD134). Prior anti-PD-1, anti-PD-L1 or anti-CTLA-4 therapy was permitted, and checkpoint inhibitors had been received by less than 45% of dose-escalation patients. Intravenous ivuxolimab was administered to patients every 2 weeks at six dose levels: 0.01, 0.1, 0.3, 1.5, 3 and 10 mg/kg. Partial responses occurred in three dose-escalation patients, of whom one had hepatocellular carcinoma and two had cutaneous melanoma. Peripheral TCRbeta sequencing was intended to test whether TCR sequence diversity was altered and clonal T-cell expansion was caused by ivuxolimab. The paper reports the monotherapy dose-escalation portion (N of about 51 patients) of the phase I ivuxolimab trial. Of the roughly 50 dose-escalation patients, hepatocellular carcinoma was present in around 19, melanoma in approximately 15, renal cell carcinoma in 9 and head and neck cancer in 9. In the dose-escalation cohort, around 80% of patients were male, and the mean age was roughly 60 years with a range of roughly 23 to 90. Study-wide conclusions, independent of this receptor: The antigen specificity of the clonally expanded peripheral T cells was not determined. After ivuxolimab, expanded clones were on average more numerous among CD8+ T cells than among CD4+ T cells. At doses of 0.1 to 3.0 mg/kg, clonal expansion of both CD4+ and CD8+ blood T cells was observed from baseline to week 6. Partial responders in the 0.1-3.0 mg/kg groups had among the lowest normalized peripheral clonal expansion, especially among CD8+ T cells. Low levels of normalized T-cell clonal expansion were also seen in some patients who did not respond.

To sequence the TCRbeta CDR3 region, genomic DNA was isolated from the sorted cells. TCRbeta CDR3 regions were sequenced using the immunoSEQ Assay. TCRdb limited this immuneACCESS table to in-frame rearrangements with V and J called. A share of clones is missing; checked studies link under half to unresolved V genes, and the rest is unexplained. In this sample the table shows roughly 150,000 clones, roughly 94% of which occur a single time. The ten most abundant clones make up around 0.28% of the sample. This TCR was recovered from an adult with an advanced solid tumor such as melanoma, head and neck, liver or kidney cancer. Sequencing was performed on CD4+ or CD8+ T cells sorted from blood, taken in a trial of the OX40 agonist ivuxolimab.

The DNA sequence follows: TGTGCCAGCTCCCTCCGGGACAAGGGGAACTCACCCCTCCACTTT. It translates as CASSLRDKGNSPLHF. The chain is made from TRBV18 and TRBJ1-6; matching of 6 bases hints at TRBD1 as the D gene. CDR1 is given as KGHSH and CDR2 as LQKENI, both from the germline V gene. Spanning cysteine to phenylalanine, the CDR3 consists of 15 amino acids. The entry retains the CDR3 DNA only, 45 bases that are in frame from base 1. V sheds 6 bases and J sheds 10 bases, leaving 19 bases between their ends.